The rows below give T cell receptor beta chains drawn from one sample of a study of graft-versus-host responses after intestinal transplantation. Sequencing used immunoSEQ multiplex PCR; TCRdb keeps in-frame clones, though not all of them. The sample lists about 57,000 clones, about 90% seen once, with less than 2% in the top ten. Here the sequenced sample was PBMCs, taken 26 days after transplant. The receptor source for this set is a human patient who received an intestinal transplant, so some T cells may come from the graft donor. Each CDR3 is given with its conserved first and last residue. A D gene is named only where the DNA matches it firmly. A row's size may be missing; if present it is once, few, many or a size class.

j_call d_call clone_size v_call cdr3_nt cdr3_aa
TRBJ1-2 - - TRBV19 TGTGCCAGTAGTATATACCGGGACAATCAGAAAGGCTACACCTTC CASSIYRDNQKGYTF
TRBJ2-7 - - TRBV27 TGTGCCAGCAGTTCCGCCCTCCGGGACACTTCCTACGAGCAGTACTTC CASSSALRDTSYEQYF
TRBJ2-2 TRBD1 - TRBV4-1 TGCGCCAGCAGCCCAAAGGGGGCCCCCACCGGGGAGCTGTTTTTT CASSPKGAPTGELFF
TRBJ1-2 TRBD1 once TRBV14 TGTGCCAGCAGCCGGGACAGCTATGGCTACACCTTC CASSRDSYGYTF
TRBJ2-2 - - TRBV29-1 TGCAGCGTTGTCCAGACGAACACCGGGGAGCTGTTTTTT CSVVQTNTGELFF
TRBJ2-1 TRBD1 - TRBV5-1 TGCGCCAGCAGCATCGAAGACAGGGGCTTAATAGACTACAATGAGCAGTTCTTC CASSIEDRGLIDYNEQFF
TRBJ1-5 TRBD1 - TRBV7-2 TGTGCCAGCAGCTTGGGGACAGGGAATCAGCCCCAGCATTTT CASSLGTGNQPQHF
TRBJ1-2 - - TRBV21-1 TGTGCCAGCAGCAAAGGGAGACAGGACCCAAACTATGGCTACACCTTC CASSKGRQDPNYGYTF
TRBJ2-5 - - TRBV15 TGTGCCACCAGCAGAGAACGCAGGGGCGCTGAGACCCAGTACTTC CATSRERRGAETQYF
TRBJ1-2 TRBD1 - TRBV7-9 TGTGCCAGCAGCCCGACAGGGGGATCTAACTATGGCTACACCTTC CASSPTGGSNYGYTF
TRBJ2-7 - - TRBV4-1 TGCGCCAGCAGCCAAGCGGGGGAACCCTACGAGCAGTACTTC CASSQAGEPYEQYF
TRBJ2-7 TRBD1 - TRBV15 TGTGCCACCAGCAGGGGACAGGGAGACGAGCAGTACTTC CATSRGQGDEQYF
TRBJ2-5 TRBD2 - TRBV4-1 TGCGCCAGCAGCCACGGGCCGGGACTAGCGAATCAAGAGACCCAGTACTTC CASSHGPGLANQETQYF
TRBJ2-3 TRBD2 - TRBV7-2 TGTGCCAGCAGCTTAGTGGGGGGGGATTATACGCAGTATTTT CASSLVGGDYTQYF
TRBJ2-5 - - TRBV21-1 TGTGCCAGCAGCAAGATTTGTCTAGCGGGAGGTATAGGAGAGACCCAGTACTTC CASSKICLAGGIGETQYF
TRBJ1-1 - few TRBV28 TGTGCCAGCCGCAGGAACACTGAAGCTTTCTTT CASRRNTEAFF
TRBJ2-2 TRBD1 - TRBV25-1 TGTGCCAGCAGTGATAGGGACAGGGATTTCACCGGGGAGCTGTTTTTT CASSDRDRDFTGELFF
TRBJ1-5 - - TRBV19 TGTGCCAGTAGTATAGCGGGACAAGGAGGTCAGCCCCAGCATTTT CASSIAGQGGQPQHF
TRBJ1-1 TRBD1 - TRBV2 TGTGCCAGCAGCCCGGGACAGGGCTTTGCTTTCTTT CASSPGQGFAFF
TRBJ2-6 - - TRBV15 TGTGCCACCAGCTCAAGGAGCTCTGGGGCCAACGTCCTGACTTTC CATSSRSSGANVLTF
TRBJ2-3 - - TRBV27 TGTGCCAGCACCCAGTCTTTCGAAGGCCGGGGGACAGATACGCAGTATTTT CASTQSFEGRGTDTQYF
TRBJ2-1 - - TRBV7-9 TGTGCCAGCAGCTTAGATGTCAGGGGTGATGAGCAGTTCTTC CASSLDVRGDEQFF
TRBJ1-5 TRBD1 - TRBV7-2 TGTGCCAGCAGCCGAGCACAGGGGGCTGGACAGCCCCAGCATTTT CASSRAQGAGQPQHF
TRBJ1-5 TRBD1 - TRBV19 TGTGCCAGTAGCCCCGGACAGGGAAAGCAGCCCCAGCATTTT CASSPGQGKQPQHF
TRBJ1-1 - - TRBV6-5 TGTGCCAGCAGCCTGGGACAGAACACTGAAGCTTTCTTT CASSLGQNTEAFF
TRBJ2-3 - - TRBV9 TGTGCCAGCAGCCGAGTTCTCCACACAGATACGCAGTATTTT CASSRVLHTDTQYF
TRBJ2-1 - - TRBV29-1 TGCAGCGTCGGGGTTGGCAATGAGCAGTTCTTC CSVGVGNEQFF
TRBJ2-1 TRBD2 - TRBV5-4 TGTGCCAGCAGCTTGGTAGCGGGGGGAATTTACAATGAGCAGTTCTTC CASSLVAGGIYNEQFF
TRBJ2-2 - - TRBV9 TGTGCCAGCAGCGTCGAGGGAGTCTACACCGGGGAGCTGTTTTTT CASSVEGVYTGELFF
TRBJ2-7 - - TRBV6-1 TGTGCCAGCAGTGAAGAGGAGGGGTCCTACGAGCAGTACTTC CASSEEEGSYEQYF
TRBJ1-2 - - TRBV7-5 TGTGCCAGAAGCTTAATGGTCCGGGGATTGAGCTATGGCTACACCTTC CARSLMVRGLSYGYTF
TRBJ2-4 TRBD2 once TRBV10-1 TGCGCCAGCAGGGACGGGACTAGCGGGAGGGAAAACATTCAGTACTTC CASRDGTSGRENIQYF
TRBJ2-5 TRBD2 - TRBV4-1 TGCGCCAGCAGCCAAGTTGCTAGCGGACAAGAGACCCAGTACTTC CASSQVASGQETQYF
TRBJ1-1 - medium-sized TRBV19 TGTGCCAGTAGTATAGCAGGGGTAAGGACTGAAGCTTTCTTT CASSIAGVRTEAFF
TRBJ1-4 TRBD1 - TRBV15 TGTGCCACCAGCAGAGATAGTTGGACAGGTGAAAAACTGTTTTTT CATSRDSWTGEKLFF
TRBJ2-3 TRBD2 - TRBV9 TGTGCCAGCAGCACCTACCCGGGACTAGCGGGCAAAAGCACAGATACGCAGTATTTT CASSTYPGLAGKSTDTQYF
TRBJ2-3 - - TRBV5-5 TGTGCCAGCAGCGCTGGGCGGGGAGCAGATACGCAGTATTTT CASSAGRGADTQYF
TRBJ1-1 - - TRBV11-1 TGTGCCAGCAGCTTATCAGGGCAGCCTGAAGCTTTCTTT CASSLSGQPEAFF
TRBJ1-5 TRBD1 - TRBV6-6 TGTGCCAGCAGTTACAAGACAGGGGGCAATCAGCCCCAGCATTTT CASSYKTGGNQPQHF
TRBJ1-1 - - TRBV4-2 TGTGCCAGCCGTTCTCCCGGCGGCAACACTGAAGCTTTCTTT CASRSPGGNTEAFF
TRBJ2-3 - - TRBV5-1 TGCGCCAGCAGCCCGCTGGCGGGGCACACAGATACGCAGTATTTT CASSPLAGHTDTQYF
TRBJ1-6 TRBD1 - TRBV4-3 TGCGCCAGCAGCCAATCGACAGGGGTCAATTCACCCCTCCACTTT CASSQSTGVNSPLHF
TRBJ1-5 - - TRBV4-2 TGTGCCAGCAGCCAAGAGGAAGGGGCGAATCAGCCCCAGCATTTT CASSQEEGANQPQHF
TRBJ1-2 - - TRBV6-5 TGTGCCAGCAGTTACTACCCTACTTATGGCTACACCTTC CASSYYPTYGYTF
TRBJ1-2 TRBD1 - TRBV27 TGTGCCAGCAGTTTAGACAGGGGAGGCGGCTACACCTTC CASSLDRGGGYTF
TRBJ1-2 TRBD1 - TRBV7-9 TGTGCCAGCAGTGGGCAGGGGGACTATGGCTACACCTTC CASSGQGDYGYTF
TRBJ1-6 - - TRBV6-5 TGTGCCAGCAGTTACACAGAGGGTTCACCCCTCCACTTT CASSYTEGSPLHF
TRBJ1-2 - - TRBV2 TGTGCCAGCAACAGCAACTATGGCTACACCTTC CASNSNYGYTF
TRBJ1-1 TRBD1 once TRBV5-1 TGCGCCAGCAGCCCAGGACAGGGGGCCCACACTGAAGCTTTCTTT CASSPGQGAHTEAFF
TRBJ2-5 TRBD2 once TRBV27 TGTGCCAGCAGTTCCCTAGCGGGGGGGGAGACCCAGTACTTC CASSSLAGGETQYF
TRBJ1-5 TRBD1 - TRBV2 TGTGCCAGCAGTCCGACAGGGCCTCAGCCCCAGCATTTT CASSPTGPQPQHF
TRBJ2-7 TRBD1 - TRBV5-6 TGTGCCAGCAGTAGTTTGGGAGATACAGGGGTAGCGTCCTACGAGCAGTACTTC CASSSLGDTGVASYEQYF
TRBJ2-1 TRBD2 - TRBV5-4 TGTGCCAGCAGCTTGGTATCGCCTAGCGGGGTTATGAATGAGCAGTTCTTC CASSLVSPSGVMNEQFF
TRBJ2-3 TRBD2 - TRBV2 TGTGCCAGCAGCTCCGGACTAGCGGGCGATACGCAGTATTTT CASSSGLAGDTQYF